These 23 T cell receptor beta chains were all obtained from the same sample, sequenced in a study of cytomegalovirus exposure and HLA in healthy donors (dated by TCRdb to about 2017). The library came from the immunoSEQ multiplex PCR assay. The multiplex PCR relied on a mix of 60 forward primers for TCR Vbeta segments and 13 reverse primers for TCR Jbeta segments. Sourced from immuneACCESS, this table was stored by TCRdb with only in-frame sequences that have V and J called. A share of the clones is absent; for the studies checked, an unresolved V gene accounts for under half, and the remainder has no known explanation. This sample is represented by 120,000 or so clones; over 60% of them were singletons. The biggest ten clones account for just over 8% of the sample. Source material: PBMCs. The receptors were gathered from a woman in her forties in good health and CMV-seropositive.

The chain combines TRBV4-3 with TRBJ2-7; D might be TRBD2 (6 bases). The CDR3 covers 16 residues. Trimming removed 1 base from V and 6 bases from J, with 19 bases in between. Germline lookup yields CDR1 LGHNA and CDR2 YSLEER. The CDR3 loop is CASSQVGGQGALEQYF. In nucleotides, the CDR3 is TGCGCCAGCAGCCAAGTGGGAGGTCAGGGCGCGCTCGAGCAGTACTTC.

This clone was detected only a few times. This chain links TRBV4-2 with TRBJ2-7, with D maybe TRBD1 (6 bases). V shed 1 base and J shed 1 base, with 14 bases lying between them. Germline CDR1 and CDR2: LGHNA and YNFKEQ. This CDR3 comprises 16 residues. The CDR3 reads CASSQAHLDRSYEQYF. The CDR3 region has the DNA TGTGCCAGCAGCCAAGCCCACCTTGACAGGTCCTACGAGCAGTACTTC.

V and J are TRBV6-6 and TRBJ1-1; 7 nucleotides match TRBD1. This CDR3 region has 14 residues. Trimming cost V 6 bases and J 4 bases; bases outside gene matches: 8. Germline V gene sequence: CDR1 MNHNY, CDR2 SVGAGI (reference sequence). In nucleotides, the CDR3 is TGTGCCAGCAGACCTCCAGGGGGGACCACTGAAGCTTTCTTT. Amino acids: CASRPPGGTTEAFF.

The V gene is TRBV5-1, the J gene TRBJ2-5, with 8 positions matching TRBD2. Germline lookup yields CDR1 SGHRS and CDR2 YFSETQ. CDR3 length: 16 amino acids. Trimming cost V 0 bases and J 3 bases; bases outside gene matches: 7. CDR3 nucleotides: TGCGCCAGCAGCTTGGCCGATGGGCGGGGGGAAGAGACCCAGTACTTC. Protein product: CASSLADGRGEETQYF.

V gene TRBV4-1 combines with J gene TRBJ2-7; D is possibly TRBD2 (7 bases). Trimming shortened V by 1 base and J by 4 bases, and 17 bases separated the two germline ends. Germline-derived CDR1 and CDR2 are MGHRA and YSYEKL. CDR3 length: 16 residues. CDR3 bases: TGCGCCAGCAGCCAAGCCACAGGGACTATGATGTACGAGCAGTACTTC. It encodes CASSQATGTMMYEQYF.

The chain has TRBV12-5 and TRBJ2-7; possibly TRBD2 for D (7 bases). The CDR3 contains 14 residues. Germline loops: CDR1 LGHNT, CDR2 FRNRAP. Trimming pared 6 bases from V and 4 bases from J, leaving 16 bases between. The CDR3 region has the DNA TGTGCTAGTGGCTCTGGGGGGGCGGGGTACGAGCAGTACTTC. Translation gives CASGSGGAGYEQYF.

J is TRBJ1-2 and V is TRBV6-6, with 7 nucleotides matching TRBD1. V shed 6 bases, J shed 8 bases, and the junction held 9 bases outside the gene matches. CDR1 is MNHNY and CDR2 is SVGAGI in the germline V gene (reference sequence). The length of the CDR3 is 13 residues. CDR3 in amino acids: CASSPDRVGGYTF. In nucleotides, the CDR3 is TGTGCCAGCAGCCCCGACAGGGTGGGCGGCTACACCTTC.

The gene calls are TRBV5-1 and TRBJ2-3; D not resolved. The V end was cut by 3 bases, the J end by 2 bases, with 4 bases between. CDR1 and CDR2 (germline): SGHRS, YFSETQ. CDR3 length: 12 residues. As DNA, the CDR3 is TGCGCCAGCAGCTCAAACACAGATACGCAGTATTTT. Translation gives CASSSNTDTQYF. Complete variable domain (other parts from reference TRBV5-1 and TRBJ2-3): KAGVTQTPRYLIKTRGQQVTLSCSPISGHRSVSWYQQTPGQGLQFLFEYFSETQRNKGNFPGRFSGRQFSNSRSEMNVSTLELGDSALYLCASSSNTDTQYFGPGTRLTVL.

The chain recombines TRBV6-5 with TRBJ1-6; 7 positions agree with TRBD1. The germline V gene has CDR1 MNHEY and CDR2 SVGAGI. Trimming took 1 base from V and 10 from J; bases not matched to a gene: 7. There are 15 residues in the CDR3. The CDR3 reads CASSYLGQIKSPLHF. The CDR3 bases are TGTGCCAGCAGTTACTTGGGACAGATCAAATCACCCCTCCACTTT.

V usage is TRBV19 and J usage is TRBJ1-5, with a weak D call TRBD1 (5 bases). The CDR3 length is 14 residues. The germline gives CDR1 LNHDA, CDR2 SQIVND (reference sequence). Trimming removed 7 bases at V and 7 bases at J, with 17 bases between. Written as DNA, the CDR3 is TGTGCCAGTACCAGAACAGGTGCGGGACAGCCCCAGCATTTT. Translation gives CASTRTGAGQPQHF.

The rearrangement joins TRBV5-6 to TRBJ1-3; 8 bases align to TRBD1. Germline V gene data show CDR1 as SGHDT and CDR2 as YYEEEE. V was pared by 3 bases and J by 2 bases, with 4 bases of the junction left unmatched. The CDR3 length is 15 residues. The CDR3 bases are TGTGCCAGCAGCTCTTTGGACAGGGCTGGAAACACCATATATTTT. This codes for CASSSLDRAGNTIYF.

The chain employs TRBV12-5 and TRBJ2-6; perhaps TRBD1 as D (5 bases). This CDR3 spans 17 amino acids. V was shortened by 6 bases and J by 0 bases, with 15 bases between the two germline ends. Per the germline V gene, CDR1 is LGHNT and CDR2 is FRNRAP. The CDR3 protein is CASGPSTAFSGANVLTF. CDR3 sequence (DNA): TGTGCTAGTGGCCCCTCGACAGCTTTCTCTGGGGCCAACGTCCTGACTTTC. The full variable domain, completed using reference TRBV12-5 and TRBJ2-6, is DARVTQTPRHKVTEMGQEVTMRCQPILGHNTVFWYRQTMMQGLELLAYFRNRAPLDDSGMPKDRFSAEMPDATLATLKIQPSEPRDSAVYFCASGPSTAFSGANVLTFGAGSRLTVL.

The chain employs TRBV4-2 and TRBJ2-7, with 7 positions matching TRBD2. J was trimmed by 3 bases and V by 4 bases; bases with no gene match: 6. The CDR3 sequence is 14 residues long. CDR1 and CDR2 from the germline V gene are LGHNA and YNFKEQ. CDR3 DNA sequence: TGTGCCAGCAGCCGGGAGGCTAGCGGCTACGAGCAGTACTTC. Translated, it gives CASSREASGYEQYF.

The rearrangement uses TRBV27 and TRBJ2-1; D not resolved. Germline CDR1 and CDR2: MNHEY and SMNVEV (reference sequence). Trimming took off 8 bases at V and 3 bases at J, with 17 bases between the two ends. The CDR3 runs to 15 residues. CDR3 amino acids: CASWVTQRHYNEQFF. CDR3 nucleotide sequence: TGTGCCAGCTGGGTCACACAAAGACACTACAATGAGCAGTTCTTC.

This chain links TRBV15 with TRBJ2-7; D is unresolved. The CDR3 has 16 residues. V gave up 0 bases and J gave up 0 bases, with 12 bases separating them. Germline V lookup: CDR1 LNHNV, CDR2 YYDKDF (reference sequence). The CDR3 nucleotides are TGTGCCACCAGCAGAGATCTTAAGAGCCTCTCCTACGAGCAGTACTTC. As protein: CATSRDLKSLSYEQYF.

This clone was detected only a few times. This chain joins TRBV29-1 and TRBJ2-2; TRBD1 agrees at 8 bases. V trimming: 6 bases; J trimming: 2 bases; junction bases outside the gene matches: 5. This CDR3 comprises 14 residues. CDR1 and CDR2 (germline): SQVTM, ANQGSEA. The CDR3 DNA sequence: TGCAGCGTACGGGGACAGGTCAACACCGGGGAGCTGTTTTTT. Its translation: CSVRGQVNTGELFF.

The V and J genes are TRBV2 and TRBJ1-6; maybe TRBD1 (5 bases). Germline CDR1 is SNHLY and CDR2 is FYNNEI. CDR3 length: 15 residues. Trimming took off 1 base at V and 8 bases at J, with 12 bases between the two ends. The CDR3 DNA sequence: TGTGCCAGCAGTGAAGGGGACGGGAGTTATTCACCCCTCCACTTT. It codes for CASSEGDGSYSPLHF.

The chain couples TRBV7-2 to TRBJ1-1; a possible D gene is TRBD1 (6 bases). V was pared by 5 bases and J by 1 base, with 11 bases between. This CDR3 contains 14 residues. The germline V gene encodes CDR1 SGHTA and CDR2 FQGNSA. CDR3: CASSAQGQNTEAFF. DNA of the CDR3: TGTGCCAGCAGCGCACAGGGTCAGAACACTGAAGCTTTCTTT.

This chain connects TRBV27 to TRBJ1-1; the D is unclear. The CDR3 runs 15 residues. Germline CDR1 MNHEY, CDR2 SMNVEV (reference sequence). Trimming took off 0 bases at V and 1 base at J, with 9 bases between the two ends. CDR3 nucleotide sequence: TGTGCCAGCAGTTTATCTCTGGCAGGGAACACTGAAGCTTTCTTT. Protein product: CASSLSLAGNTEAFF.

The chain couples TRBV5-4 to TRBJ1-1, with 9 bases matching TRBD1. Trimming took 4 bases from V and 3 from J; bases not matched to a gene: 7. The CDR3 has 15 amino acids. Germline CDR1 is SGHNT and CDR2 is YYREEE (reference sequence). CDR3 amino acids: CASSAGDRADTEAFF. In DNA form, the CDR3 reads TGTGCCAGCAGCGCAGGGGACAGGGCCGACACTGAAGCTTTCTTT.

The gene calls are TRBV2 and TRBJ2-5, with D perhaps matching TRBD2 (5 bases). The CDR3 runs to 13 residues. V was shortened by 4 bases and J by 1 base, with 7 bases between the two germline ends. Germline V gene sequence: CDR1 SNHLY, CDR2 FYNNEI. CDR3 bases: TGTGCCAGCAGTGTCGGGGTCCAAGAGACCCAGTACTTC. This gives the protein CASSVGVQETQYF.

The rearrangement uses TRBV7-9 and TRBJ2-7, with D hard to call. In germline, CDR1 is SEHNR, CDR2 FQNEAQ (reference sequence). The length of the CDR3 is 13 residues. V was trimmed by 1 base and J by 6 bases, leaving 10 bases between them. In nucleotides, the CDR3 is TGTGCCAGCAGCTTAGATCCTATCGGCGAGCAGTACTTC. It specifies CASSLDPIGEQYF.

This clone was seen only once. The chain uses TRBV6-1 and TRBJ1-1, with D possibly TRBD1 on 5 matching bases. Germline V gives CDR1 MNHNS, CDR2 SASEGT. This CDR3 spans 14 amino acids. V was clipped by 7 bases and J by 1 base, with 13 bases between them. CDR3 sequence (DNA): TGTGCCAGCACCCCCGGGGGAGCGAACACTGAAGCTTTCTTT. Amino acids: CASTPGGANTEAFF.